The T cell receptor (beta chain) under discussion was sequenced for a study of shared clonotypes between healthy human individuals. Study overall: The people who gave samples were two women and a few men aged 18 to 49. Donors had three CD4 naive, three CD4 memory, two CD8 naive and one CD8 memory plate apiece.

This CDR3 contains 15 residues. Germline lookup yields CDR1 SGDLS and CDR2 YYNGEE. Between the trimmed V and J ends, which lost 0 bases and 4 bases, there was a span of 11 bases. Naive CD8 isolation took CD45RO-negative cells positively selected for CCR7 and excluded terminally differentiated effector memory CD45RA+ cells. Replicate PCRs from sorted subsets contained roughly 200 ng DNA, which is around 30,000 T cell genomes. Generated by immunoSEQ multiplex PCR, the TCRdb table keeps only in-frame clones and is missing some. The sample includes around 2,000,000 clones, about 92% seen only once; the top ten take 1.5% to 2%.

The sample comprised naive CD8+ T cells from PBMCs. The chain has TRBV9 and TRBJ1-3, with D uncertain. The clonotype comes from a man between 18 and 35 years old in good health. Some clones in this sample may be carry-over from other donors' samples. DNA of the CDR3: TGTGCCAGCAGCGTAGACGGGGTTACAGGAAACACCATATATTTT. Encoded protein: CASSVDGVTGNTIYF.